This is a list of T cell receptor beta chains from one sample in a study of regulatory T cells in long-lasting Graves disease. MiXCR, applied by TCRdb to the multiplex PCR reads, yields one record per CDR3 protein. The sample includes 450,000 to 500,000 distinct CDR3 sequences, about a sixth of them seen just once. This sample was shared with a second study, whose subject was T cells in Graves' hyperthyroidism and ophthalmopathy.

The starting material was peripheral blood mononuclear cells (PBMCs), obtained at new diagnosis, from a patient treated with antithyroid drugs. The receptors stem from a man aged 35 to 55 with Graves disease. CDR3s include the opening cysteine and the closing phenylalanine or tryptophan. Fields, in order: J gene, clone size, D gene, CDR3 length, V gene, CDR3 DNA, CDR3 protein. A D gene is named only where the DNA matches it firmly. Clone size is shown for a subset of rows, as once, few, many or a class of expanded clone.

j_gene: TRBJ1-1
abundance: many
d_gene: -
len: 13
v_gene: TRBV12-3/TRBV12-4
CDR3nt: TGTGCCAGCACCTCCACCAAGAACACTGAAGCTTTCTTT
CDR3aa: CASTSTKNTEAFF

j_gene: TRBJ2-3
abundance: once
d_gene: TRBD2
len: 18
v_gene: TRBV28
CDR3nt: TGTGCCAGCAGCCCACTAGGGACTAGCGGTAGTAGCACAGATACGCAGTATTTT
CDR3aa: CASSPLGTSGSSTDTQYF

j_gene: TRBJ2-1
abundance: many
d_gene: TRBD1
len: 12
v_gene: TRBV20-1
CDR3nt: TGCAGTGGCAGGACAGGCTGGAATGAGCAGTTCTTC
CDR3aa: CSGRTGWNEQFF

j_gene: TRBJ2-2
abundance: many
d_gene: -
len: 14
v_gene: TRBV7-2
CDR3nt: TGTGCCAGCAGACTAACCGTCGGCTTCGGGGAGCTGTTTTTT
CDR3aa: CASRLTVGFGELFF

j_gene: TRBJ2-3
abundance: many
d_gene: TRBD2
len: 16
v_gene: TRBV5-1
CDR3nt: TGCGCCAGCAGCTACCGACTAGCGGGAACATCAGATACGCAGTATTTT
CDR3aa: CASSYRLAGTSDTQYF

j_gene: TRBJ2-7
abundance: few
d_gene: TRBD2
len: 17
v_gene: TRBV7-2
CDR3nt: TGTGCCAGCAATCTCGGACTAGCGGGCTTAAAGAGCTACGAGCAGTACTTC
CDR3aa: CASNLGLAGLKSYEQYF

j_gene: TRBJ2-7
abundance: many
d_gene: TRBD1
len: 15
v_gene: TRBV20-1
CDR3nt: TGCAGTGCTAGAGACCCAAGACAGGGGGCATACGAGCAGTACTTC
CDR3aa: CSARDPRQGAYEQYF

j_gene: TRBJ2-2
abundance: few
d_gene: -
len: 14
v_gene: TRBV14
CDR3nt: TGTGCCAGCAGCTCCAATGGGTACACCGGGGAGCTGTTTTTT
CDR3aa: CASSSNGYTGELFF

j_gene: TRBJ2-1
abundance: few
d_gene: -
len: 15
v_gene: TRBV9
CDR3nt: TGTGCCAGCAGCAGAAGACTCGGGACCTACAATGAGCAGTTCTTC
CDR3aa: CASSRRLGTYNEQFF

j_gene: TRBJ2-1
abundance: many
d_gene: -
len: 13
v_gene: TRBV20-1
CDR3nt: TGCAGTGCTAGAGATGGCGCCGGGGTCCTTCAGTTCTTC
CDR3aa: CSARDGAGVLQFF

j_gene: TRBJ2-7
abundance: -
d_gene: TRBD2
len: 17
v_gene: TRBV20-1
CDR3nt: TGCAGTGCTAGAGAAGGACTAGCGAGTACGATAACCTACGAGCAGTACTTC
CDR3aa: CSAREGLASTITYEQYF

j_gene: TRBJ1-1
abundance: -
d_gene: -
len: 17
v_gene: TRBV5-1
CDR3nt: TGCGCCAGCAGCTTAAGACCCTGGGGTTCGGGGAACACTGAAGCTTTCTTT
CDR3aa: CASSLRPWGSGNTEAFF

j_gene: TRBJ2-1
abundance: -
d_gene: TRBD1
len: 15
v_gene: TRBV2
CDR3nt: TGTGCCAGCAGTGGACAGGGGGTCTCCTACAATGAGCAGTTCTTC
CDR3aa: CASSGQGVSYNEQFF

j_gene: TRBJ2-7
abundance: many
d_gene: TRBD2
len: 14
v_gene: TRBV15
CDR3nt: TGTGCCACCAGCAGACCGGGAGGGGCTTCGGAGCAGTACTTC
CDR3aa: CATSRPGGASEQYF

j_gene: TRBJ2-5
abundance: many
d_gene: -
len: 14
v_gene: TRBV11-2
CDR3nt: TGTGCCAGCAGCCCCGGCCCCGATCGGGAGACCCAGTACTTC
CDR3aa: CASSPGPDRETQYF

j_gene: TRBJ2-7
abundance: few
d_gene: -
len: 17
v_gene: TRBV4-1
CDR3nt: TGCGCCAGCAGCCAAGACTTCAGAGCCACTAGCTCCTACGAGCAGTACTTC
CDR3aa: CASSQDFRATSSYEQYF

j_gene: TRBJ2-2
abundance: few
d_gene: TRBD2
len: 20
v_gene: TRBV30
CDR3nt: TGTGCCTGGACCTTCCCGATAGGGCTAGCGGGAGGGCCGAAGCCCGGGGAGCTGTTTTTT
CDR3aa: CAWTFPIGLAGGPKPGELFF

j_gene: TRBJ2-5
abundance: many
d_gene: -
len: 14
v_gene: TRBV6-1
CDR3nt: TGTGCCAGCAGGGGACACCTCGGAAGGGAGACCCAGTACTTC
CDR3aa: CASRGHLGRETQYF

j_gene: TRBJ1-1
abundance: few
d_gene: -
len: 15
v_gene: TRBV5-1
CDR3nt: TGCGCCAGCAGCCGTAAATGGGGGGGGAACACTGAAGCTTTCTTT
CDR3aa: CASSRKWGGNTEAFF

j_gene: TRBJ1-5
abundance: many
d_gene: -
len: 16
v_gene: TRBV24-1
CDR3nt: TGTGCCACCAGTGATCGGACGACAGGCCAGAATCAGCCCCAGCATTTT
CDR3aa: CATSDRTTGQNQPQHF

j_gene: TRBJ1-4
abundance: many
d_gene: TRBD1
len: 15
v_gene: TRBV28
CDR3nt: TGTGCCAGCAGTTTACCGACAGGGGGCTCTGAAAAACTGTTTTTT
CDR3aa: CASSLPTGGSEKLFF

j_gene: TRBJ2-7
abundance: many
d_gene: TRBD1
len: 15
v_gene: TRBV30
CDR3nt: TGTGCCTGGAGTGTAGGGCCAGGGGGCGCGTCCGAGCAGTACTTC
CDR3aa: CAWSVGPGGASEQYF

j_gene: TRBJ1-4
abundance: many
d_gene: -
len: 14
v_gene: TRBV5-1
CDR3nt: TGCGCCAGCAGCCCCGCCCCAGGGCATGAAAAACTGTTTTTT
CDR3aa: CASSPAPGHEKLFF

j_gene: TRBJ1-5
abundance: -
d_gene: -
len: 18
v_gene: TRBV6-9
CDR3nt: TGTGCCAGCAGTTACAAGATCCCAGGGGATGGGAGCAATCAGCCCCAGCATTTT
CDR3aa: CASSYKIPGDGSNQPQHF

j_gene: TRBJ1-2
abundance: once
d_gene: -
len: 16
v_gene: TRBV4-1
CDR3nt: TGCGCCAGCAGCCATTTTAGTGTGGGGGGCCAGGATGGCTACACCTTC
CDR3aa: CASSHFSVGGQDGYTF